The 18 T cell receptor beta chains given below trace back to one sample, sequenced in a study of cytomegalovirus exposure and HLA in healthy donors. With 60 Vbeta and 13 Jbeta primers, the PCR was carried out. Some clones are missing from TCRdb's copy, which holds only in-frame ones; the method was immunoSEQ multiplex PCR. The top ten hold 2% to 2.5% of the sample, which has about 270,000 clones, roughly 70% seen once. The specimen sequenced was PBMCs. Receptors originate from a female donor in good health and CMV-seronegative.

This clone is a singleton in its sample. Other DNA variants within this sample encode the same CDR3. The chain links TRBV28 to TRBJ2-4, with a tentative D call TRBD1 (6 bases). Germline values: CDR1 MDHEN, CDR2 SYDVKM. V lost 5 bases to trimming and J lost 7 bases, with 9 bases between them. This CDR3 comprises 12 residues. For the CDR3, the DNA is TGTGCCAGCAGTCTTAGGGGGAACATTCAGTACTTC. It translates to CASSLRGNIQYF.

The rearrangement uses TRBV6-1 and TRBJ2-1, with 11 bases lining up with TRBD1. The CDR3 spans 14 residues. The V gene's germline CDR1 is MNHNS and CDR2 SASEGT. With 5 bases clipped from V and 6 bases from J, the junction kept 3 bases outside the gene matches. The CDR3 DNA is TGTGCCAGCAGTCAGGGACAGGGGGGCAATGAGCAGTTCTTC. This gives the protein CASSQGQGGNEQFF.

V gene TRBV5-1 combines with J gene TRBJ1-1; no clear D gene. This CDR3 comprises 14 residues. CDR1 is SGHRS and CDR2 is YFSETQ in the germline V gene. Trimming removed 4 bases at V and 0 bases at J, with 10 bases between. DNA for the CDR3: TGCGCCAGCAGCGAGGGCCTCATGAACACTGAAGCTTTCTTT. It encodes CASSEGLMNTEAFF.

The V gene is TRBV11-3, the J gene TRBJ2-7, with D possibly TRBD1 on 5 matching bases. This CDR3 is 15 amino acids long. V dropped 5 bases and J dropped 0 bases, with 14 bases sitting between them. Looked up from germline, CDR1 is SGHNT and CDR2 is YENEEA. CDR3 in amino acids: CASSHRTESSYEQYF. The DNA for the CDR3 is TGTGCCAGCAGCCACAGGACCGAAAGCTCCTACGAGCAGTACTTC.

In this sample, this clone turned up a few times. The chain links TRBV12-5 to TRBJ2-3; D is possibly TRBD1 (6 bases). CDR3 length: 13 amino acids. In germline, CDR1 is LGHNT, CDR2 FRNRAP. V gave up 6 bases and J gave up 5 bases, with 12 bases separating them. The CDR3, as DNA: TGTGCTAGTGGAGAGGGGGACGGAGATACGCAGTATTTT. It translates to CASGEGDGDTQYF.

The CDR3 region has the DNA TGTGCCAGCAGCTTAGCGCTAGATATGGAGCAGTACTTC. Protein product: CASSLALDMEQYF. The genes are TRBV7-2 and TRBJ2-7; D call uncertain. The CDR3 has 13 residues. CDR1 and CDR2 (germline): SGHTA, FQGNSA. Trimming shortened V by 0 bases and J by 7 bases, and 10 bases separated the two germline ends. The complete variable domain, with remaining parts taken from reference TRBV7-2 and TRBJ2-7, reads GAGVSQSPSNKVTEKGKDVELRCDPISGHTALYWYRQSLGQGLEFLIYFQGNSAPDKSGLPSDRFSAERTGGSVSTLTIQRTQQEDSAVYLCASSLALDMEQYFGPGTRLTVT.

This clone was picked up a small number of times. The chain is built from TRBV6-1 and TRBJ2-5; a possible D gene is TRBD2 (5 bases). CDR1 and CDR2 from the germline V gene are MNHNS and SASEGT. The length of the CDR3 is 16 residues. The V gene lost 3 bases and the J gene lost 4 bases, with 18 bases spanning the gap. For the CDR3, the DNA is TGTGCCAGCAGTGAGCAGGAGGTTGGGGTGGGAGAGACCCAGTACTTC. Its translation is CASSEQEVGVGETQYF.

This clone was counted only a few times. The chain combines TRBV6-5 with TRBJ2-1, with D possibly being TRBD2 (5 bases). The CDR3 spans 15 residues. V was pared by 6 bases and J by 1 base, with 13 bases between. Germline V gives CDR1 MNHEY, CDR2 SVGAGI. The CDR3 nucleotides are TGTGCCAGCAGCCCAACTAGGACTTCCTACAATGAGCAGTTCTTC. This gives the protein CASSPTRTSYNEQFF.

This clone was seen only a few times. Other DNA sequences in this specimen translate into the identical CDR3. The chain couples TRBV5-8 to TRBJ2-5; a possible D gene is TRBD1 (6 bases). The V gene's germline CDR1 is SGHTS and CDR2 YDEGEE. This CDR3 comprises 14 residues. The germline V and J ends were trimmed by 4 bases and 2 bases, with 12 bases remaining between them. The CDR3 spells CASSPGTSQETQYF. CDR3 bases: TGTGCCAGCAGCCCCGGGACATCTCAAGAGACCCAGTACTTC. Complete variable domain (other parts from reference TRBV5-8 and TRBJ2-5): EAGVTQSPTHLIKTRGQQATLRCSPISGHTSVYWYQQALGLGLQFLLWYDEGEERNRGNFPPRFSGRQFPNYSSELNVNALELEDSALYLCASSPGTSQETQYFGPGTRLLVL.

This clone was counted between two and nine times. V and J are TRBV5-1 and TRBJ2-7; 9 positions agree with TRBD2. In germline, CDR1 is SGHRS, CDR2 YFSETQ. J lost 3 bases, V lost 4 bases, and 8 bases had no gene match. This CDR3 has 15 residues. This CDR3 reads CASSAVGLANYEQYF. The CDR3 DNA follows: TGCGCCAGCAGCGCCGTGGGACTAGCCAACTACGAGCAGTACTTC.

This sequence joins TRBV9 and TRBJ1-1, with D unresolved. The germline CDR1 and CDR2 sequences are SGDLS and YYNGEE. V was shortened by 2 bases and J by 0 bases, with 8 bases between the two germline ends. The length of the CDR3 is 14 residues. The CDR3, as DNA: TGTGCCAGCAGCGTGGGCCCTCTGAACACTGAAGCTTTCTTT. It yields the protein CASSVGPLNTEAFF.

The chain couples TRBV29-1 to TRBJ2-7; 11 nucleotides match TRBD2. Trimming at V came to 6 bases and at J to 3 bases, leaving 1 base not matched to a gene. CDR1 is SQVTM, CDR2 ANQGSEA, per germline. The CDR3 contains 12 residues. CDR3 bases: TGCAGCGTCGGGACTAGCGGCTACGAGCAGTACTTC. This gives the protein CSVGTSGYEQYF.

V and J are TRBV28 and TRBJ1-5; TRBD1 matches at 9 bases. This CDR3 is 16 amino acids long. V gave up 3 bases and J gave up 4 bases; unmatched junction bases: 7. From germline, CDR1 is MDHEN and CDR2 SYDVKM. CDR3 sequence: CASSFSDRGLNQPQHF. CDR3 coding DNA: TGTGCCAGCAGTTTTAGCGACAGGGGGTTGAATCAGCCCCAGCATTTT.

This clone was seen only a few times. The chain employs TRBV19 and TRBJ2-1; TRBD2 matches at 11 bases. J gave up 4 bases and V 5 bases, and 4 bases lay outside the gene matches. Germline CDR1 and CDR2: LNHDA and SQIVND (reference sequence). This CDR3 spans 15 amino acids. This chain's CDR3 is CASSLWTSGYNEQFF. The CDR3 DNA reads TGTGCCAGTAGTCTATGGACTAGCGGGTACAATGAGCAGTTCTTC.

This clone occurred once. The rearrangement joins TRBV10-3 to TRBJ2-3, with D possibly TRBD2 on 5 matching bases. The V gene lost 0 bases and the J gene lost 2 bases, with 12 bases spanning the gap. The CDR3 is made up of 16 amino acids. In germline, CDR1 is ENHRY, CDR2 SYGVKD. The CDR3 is CAISESMGDTTDTQYF. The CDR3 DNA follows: TGTGCCATCAGTGAGTCTATGGGAGACACCACAGATACGCAGTATTTT.

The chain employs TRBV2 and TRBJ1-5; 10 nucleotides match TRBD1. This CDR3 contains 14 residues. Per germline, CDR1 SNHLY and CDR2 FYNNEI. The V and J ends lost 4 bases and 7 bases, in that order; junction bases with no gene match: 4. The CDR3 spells CASSATGGRQPQHF. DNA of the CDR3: TGTGCCAGCAGTGCGACAGGGGGCCGGCAGCCCCAGCATTTT.

The CDR3, as DNA: TGTGCCAGCAGTTCGTTCGGGGATCGGGGCACTGAAGCTTTCTTT. Residues: CASSSFGDRGTEAFF. J is TRBJ1-1 and V is TRBV28, with D unclear. Trimming took 4 bases from V and 4 from J, leaving 16 bases between them. The CDR3 sequence is 15 residues long. Germline CDR1 reads MDHEN; CDR2 reads SYDVKM.

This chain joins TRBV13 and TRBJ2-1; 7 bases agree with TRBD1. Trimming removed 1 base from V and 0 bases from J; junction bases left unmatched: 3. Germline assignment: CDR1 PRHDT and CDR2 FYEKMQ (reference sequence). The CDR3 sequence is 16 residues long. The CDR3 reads CASSLEHRGSYNEQFF. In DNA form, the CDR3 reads TGTGCCAGCAGCTTAGAACACAGGGGCTCCTACAATGAGCAGTTCTTC. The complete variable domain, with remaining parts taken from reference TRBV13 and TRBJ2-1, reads AAGVIQSPRHLIKEKRETATLKCYPIPRHDTVYWYQQGPGQDPQFLISFYEKMQSDKGSIPDRFSAQQFSDYHSELNMSSLELGDSALYFCASSLEHRGSYNEQFFGPGTRLTVL.